Each of the 14 T cell receptor beta chains below was sequenced from the same sample in a study of neurological immune-mediated disorders. MiXCR was run by TCRdb on the 5' RACE reads, yielding one entry per CDR3 protein. There are tens of thousands of distinct CDR3 sequences in the sample; about 6.3% occur only once, and 0.57% lies in the top ten. Sequenced input: CD4+ T cells from blood. The source is a woman aged 40 to 49 in good health.

This clonotype was recorded at least ten times. The gene calls are TRBV29-1 and TRBJ1-4; unclear D gene. Trimming pared 6 bases from V and 4 bases from J, leaving 9 bases between. The CDR3 covers 12 residues. Looked up from germline, CDR1 is SQVTM and CDR2 is ANQGSEA. CDR3 DNA: TGCAGCGTCGCGGGCCTTAATGAAAAACTGTTTTTT. Its protein product is CSVAGLNEKLFF. The full variable domain, completed using reference TRBV29-1 and TRBJ1-4, is SAVISQKPSRDICQRGTSLTIQCQVDSQVTMMFWYRQQPGQSLTLIATANQGSEATYESGFVIDKFPISRPNLTFSTLTVSNMSPEDSSIYLCSVAGLNEKLFFGSGTQLSVL.

This clonotype was seen many times. V gene TRBV20-1 combines with J gene TRBJ2-1, with TRBD2 matching 9 bases. The CDR3 runs to 17 residues. Germline V lookup: CDR1 DFQATT, CDR2 SNEGSKA (reference sequence). With 1 base clipped from V and 0 bases from J, the junction kept 7 bases outside the gene matches. The CDR3 nucleotides read TGCAGTGCTAGAGCAGCGGGAGGCCGGGGCTCCTACAATGAGCAGTTCTTC. It codes for CSARAAGGRGSYNEQFF.

This clonotype was detected ten times or more. The chain combines TRBV7-8 with TRBJ2-1; the D is unclear. V was cut by 5 bases and J by 8 bases, with 10 bases left in between. The germline V gene encodes CDR1 SGHVS and CDR2 FQNEAQ. The CDR3 runs to 12 residues. The CDR3 DNA sequence: TGTGCCAGCAGCATAACCTGGTATGAGCAGTTCTTC. As protein: CASSITWYEQFF. Looking up the rest from reference TRBV7-8 and TRBJ2-1 gives the full variable domain: GAGVSQSPRYKVAKRGQDVALRCDPISGHVSLFWYQQALGQGPEFLTYFQNEAQLDKSGLPSDRFFAERPEGSVSTLKIQRTQQEDSAVYLCASSITWYEQFFGPGTRLTVL.

In its sample, this clonotype was seen many times. This chain uses TRBV5-5 with TRBJ1-1; D is perhaps TRBD1 (5 bases). The V gene's germline CDR1 is SGHKS and CDR2 YYEKEE (reference sequence). Trimming shortened V by 0 bases and J by 5 bases, and 11 bases separated the two germline ends. The length of the CDR3 is 14 residues. Here the CDR3 DNA reads TGTGCCAGCAGCTTGGGGGTGGGGCGGACTGAAGCTTTCTTT. It translates to CASSLGVGRTEAFF.

Ten or more counts support this clonotype. The J gene is TRBJ2-5, the V gene TRBV25-1, with D uncertain. Trimming shortened V by 4 bases and J by 5 bases, and 8 bases separated the two germline ends. Germline CDR1 reads MGHDK; CDR2 reads SYGVNS. The CDR3 sequence is 12 residues long. CDR3 loop: CASSVYGETQYF. The CDR3 DNA reads TGTGCCAGCAGTGTCTACGGGGAGACCCAGTACTTC.

This clonotype showed up many times. This chain joins TRBV10-3 and TRBJ2-2, with D tentatively TRBD1 or TRBD2 (5 bases each). V was pared by 4 bases and J by 2 bases, with 8 bases between. CDR1 and CDR2 from the germline V gene are ENHRY and SYGVKD. The CDR3 covers 14 residues. Written as DNA, the CDR3 is TGTGCCATCAGTGTGGGACCAAACACCGGGGAGCTGTTTTTT. Its protein product is CAISVGPNTGELFF.

The sample holds many counts of this clonotype. The genes are TRBV10-2 and TRBJ1-5; D is possibly TRBD1 (6 bases). Germline V lookup: CDR1 WSHSY, CDR2 SAAADI. V was clipped by 2 bases and J by 4 bases, with 21 bases between them. This CDR3 is built from 18 residues. The CDR3 spells CASSEGGPGLVGNQPQHF. Written as DNA, the CDR3 is TGCGCCAGCAGTGAGGGGGGGCCAGGGCTGGTGGGAAATCAGCCCCAGCATTTT.

This clonotype was seen at least ten times. V and J are TRBV20-1 and TRBJ2-5; D is uncertain. The germline gives CDR1 DFQATT, CDR2 SNEGSKA (reference sequence). CDR3 length equals 13 residues. V lost 2 bases and J lost 1, with 8 bases in between. CDR3 nucleotide sequence: TGCAGTGCTAGATTGGCAATCCAAGAGACCCAGTACTTC. Its translation: CSARLAIQETQYF.

The chain has TRBV6-1 and TRBJ2-1; no clear D gene. The ends were cut back, 8 bases at V and 6 bases at J, with 14 bases in the middle. This CDR3 comprises 13 residues. CDR1 is MNHNS and CDR2 is SASEGT in the germline V gene. For the CDR3, the DNA is TGTGCCAGCTCCGCCTATCGGCCCAATGAGCAGTTCTTC. Its translation is CASSAYRPNEQFF.

This clonotype was counted ten times or more. This chain connects TRBV12-3 or TRBV12-4 to TRBJ2-2; D is possibly TRBD1 (6 bases). V lost 9 bases, J lost 6 bases, and 14 bases lay in between. This CDR3 spans 13 amino acids. The CDR3 loop reads CASEEKGAGELFF. The CDR3 DNA sequence: TGTGCCAGTGAGGAGAAGGGGGCCGGGGAGCTGTTTTTT.

This clonotype was seen more than once but under ten times. The gene calls are TRBV20-1 and TRBJ1-2; TRBD1 aligns across 10 bases. CDR3 length: 14 amino acids. Germline CDR1 is DFQATT and CDR2 is SNEGSKA (reference sequence). J was trimmed by 8 bases and V by 6 bases; bases with no gene match: 12. Here the CDR3 reads CSASSTGGAGGYTF. CDR3 nucleotides: TGCAGTGCCTCCTCGACAGGGGGCGCGGGGGGCTACACCTTC.

This clonotype was counted many times. The chain uses TRBV21-1 and TRBJ1-5; TRBD1 is the table's D call and was not checked against the DNA. TRBV21-1 is listed as a pseudogene. The CDR3 spans 16 residues. The CDR3 loop reads CASSPERGGNNQPQHF. The CDR3 DNA follows: TGTGCCAGCAGTCCCGAAAGGGGGGGAAACAATCAGCCCCAGCATTTT.

This clonotype occurred many times. The gene calls are TRBV20-1 and TRBJ2-1; TRBD1 is a possible D gene (5 bases). CDR1 and CDR2 (germline): DFQATT, SNEGSKA (reference sequence). CDR3 length equals 14 residues. The V end lost 2 bases, the J end lost 4 bases, and 12 bases lay between the germline ends. The CDR3 region is CSARPQTVYNEQFF. The CDR3 coding sequence is TGCAGTGCTAGACCCCAGACAGTTTACAATGAGCAGTTCTTC.

This clonotype was counted ten times or more. V is TRBV5-1 and J is TRBJ1-3, with unresolved D. From germline, CDR1 is SGHRS and CDR2 YFSETQ. V was trimmed by 4 bases and J by 4 bases, leaving 9 bases between them. This CDR3 has 13 amino acids. This CDR3 reads CASSLGPGNTIYF. The DNA of the CDR3 is TGCGCCAGCAGCCTAGGGCCGGGAAACACCATATATTTT. The full variable domain, completed using reference TRBV5-1 and TRBJ1-3, is KAGVTQTPRYLIKTRGQQVTLSCSPISGHRSVSWYQQTPGQGLQFLFEYFSETQRNKGNFPGRFSGRQFSNSRSEMNVSTLELGDSALYLCASSLGPGNTIYFGEGSWLTVV.